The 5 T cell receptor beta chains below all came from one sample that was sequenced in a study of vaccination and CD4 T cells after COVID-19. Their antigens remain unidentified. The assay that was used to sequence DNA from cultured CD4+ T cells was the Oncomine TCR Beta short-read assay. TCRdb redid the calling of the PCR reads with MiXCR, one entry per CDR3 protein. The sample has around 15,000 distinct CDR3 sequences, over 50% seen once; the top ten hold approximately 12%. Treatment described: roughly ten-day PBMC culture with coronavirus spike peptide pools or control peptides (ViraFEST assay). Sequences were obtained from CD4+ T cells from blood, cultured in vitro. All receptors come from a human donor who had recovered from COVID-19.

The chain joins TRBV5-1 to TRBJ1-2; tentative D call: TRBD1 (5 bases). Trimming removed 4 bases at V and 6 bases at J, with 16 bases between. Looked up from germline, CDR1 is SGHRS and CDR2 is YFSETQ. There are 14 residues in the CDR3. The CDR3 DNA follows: TGCGCCAGCAGCACCGGACAAGCCGCCGATGGCTACACCTTC. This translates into CASSTGQAADGYTF.

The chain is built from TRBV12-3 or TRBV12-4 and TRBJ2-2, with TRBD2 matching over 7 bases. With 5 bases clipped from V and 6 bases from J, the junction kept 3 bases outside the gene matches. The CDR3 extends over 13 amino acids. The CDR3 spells CASSPRGAGELFF. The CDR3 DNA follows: TGTGCCAGCAGTCCTCGGGGGGCCGGGGAGCTGTTTTTT.

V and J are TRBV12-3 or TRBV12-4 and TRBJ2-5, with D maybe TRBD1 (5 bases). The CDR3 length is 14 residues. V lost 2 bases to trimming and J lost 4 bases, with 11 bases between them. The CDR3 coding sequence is TGTGCCAGCAGTTTACAGGGCTTGGTAGAGACCCAGTACTTC. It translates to CASSLQGLVETQYF.

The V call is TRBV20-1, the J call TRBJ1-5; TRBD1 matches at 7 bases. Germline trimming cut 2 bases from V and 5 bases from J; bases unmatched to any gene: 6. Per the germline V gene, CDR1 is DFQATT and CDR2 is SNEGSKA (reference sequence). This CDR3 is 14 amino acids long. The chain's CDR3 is CSARIRQGHQPQHF. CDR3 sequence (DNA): TGCAGTGCTAGAATCCGACAGGGACATCAGCCCCAGCATTTT.

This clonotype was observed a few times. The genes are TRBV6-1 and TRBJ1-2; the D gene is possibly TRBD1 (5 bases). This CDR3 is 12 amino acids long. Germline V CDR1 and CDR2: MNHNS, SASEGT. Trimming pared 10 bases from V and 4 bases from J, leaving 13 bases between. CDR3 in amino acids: CAIQRGFYGYTF. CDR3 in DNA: TGTGCCATCCAGAGGGGATTCTATGGCTACACCTTC.